This is a list of T cell receptor beta chains from one sample in a study of cytomegalovirus exposure and HLA in healthy donors. Here immunoSEQ multiplex PCR was the method, and the copy in TCRdb shows in-frame clones only, minus some. Of about 76,000 clones listed, around 79% were seen once; the top ten hold roughly 2.5%. Source material: PBMCs. The source of these receptors is a man aged 25 to 45 in good health and CMV-seronegative. Both conserved end residues are part of each CDR3. D genes are given only for firm matches. Clone size is given for some rows only: seen once, a few or many times, or a class if the clone is expanded.

- | TRBD1 | TRBJ1-3 | TRBV2 | TGTGCCTCAAACAGGGGCAGCGCCTCTGGAAACACCATATATTTT | CASNRGSASGNTIYF
- | - | TRBJ1-3 | TRBV5-4 | TGTGCCAGCAGCGTCGCGGGAAACACCATATATTTT | CASSVAGNTIYF
once | - | TRBJ2-3 | TRBV5-6 | TGTGCCAGCAGCTTGCTTACGGCTAGCTACCCCACAGATACGCAGTATTTT | CASSLLTASYPTDTQYF
- | - | TRBJ1-1 | TRBV5-1 | TGCGCCAGCAGCTTCGAGGGAATTAACACTGAAGCTTTCTTT | CASSFEGINTEAFF
- | TRBD2 | TRBJ2-5 | TRBV18 | TGTGCCAGCTCACCACGGGGGACTAGAAGGGAGACCCAGTACTTC | CASSPRGTRRETQYF
- | - | TRBJ2-7 | TRBV7-8 | TGTGCCAGCAGCTACCTAGCGTGGGAGCAGTACTTC | CASSYLAWEQYF
few | TRBD1 | TRBJ1-3 | TRBV18 | TGTGCCAGCTCCCCAACTCGACAGGGTGGAAACACCATATATTTT | CASSPTRQGGNTIYF
few | - | TRBJ1-1 | TRBV6-1 | TGTGCCAGCAGTGGGAACAGTTACACTGAAGCTTTCTTT | CASSGNSYTEAFF
- | - | TRBJ2-2 | TRBV27 | TGTGCCAGCAGTTTATGGGCCCGGGAGCTGTTTTTT | CASSLWARELFF
- | - | TRBJ2-1 | TRBV11-3 | TGTGCCAGCAGCTTATCCGGTGAGCAGTTCTTC | CASSLSGEQFF
- | TRBD1 | TRBJ1-1 | TRBV11-1 | TGTGCCAGCAGCCCTACAGGGGGCGTGTTTGACACTGAAGCTTTCTTT | CASSPTGGVFDTEAFF
- | TRBD1 | TRBJ2-3 | TRBV5-5 | TGTGCCAGCAGCCCTGGGACAGGGACAGATACGCAGTATTTT | CASSPGTGTDTQYF
few | - | TRBJ2-5 | TRBV6-1 | TGTGCCAGCAGTGAAAGCGCCATCGTGACCCAGTACTTC | CASSESAIVTQYF
- | TRBD1 | TRBJ2-5 | TRBV30 | TGTGCCTGGAGTGCTTCCCGGGACAGGGGGATGTGGGAGCAGTACTTC | CAWSASRDRGMWEQYF
- | - | TRBJ1-1 | TRBV13 | TGTGCCAGCAGCCATCCGACAGGGAACACTGAAGCTTTCTTT | CASSHPTGNTEAFF
- | TRBD2 | TRBJ2-7 | TRBV29-1 | TGCAGCGTTGGGGGGGTCGGCGGGAGGGGTGCCTACGAGCAGTACTTC | CSVGGVGGRGAYEQYF
- | TRBD2 | TRBJ2-2 | TRBV6-6 | TGTGCCAGCAGCTTAGGACTAGCGGGGTCCACCGGGGAGCTGTTTTTT | CASSLGLAGSTGELFF
few | - | TRBJ2-3 | TRBV6-5 | TGTGCCAGCAGACCGGACTTCTGGAACACAGATACGCAGTATTTT | CASRPDFWNTDTQYF
few | - | TRBJ2-3 | TRBV5-6 | TGTGCCAGCAGCTTGGGGAGTTTGTCCACAGATACGCAGTATTTT | CASSLGSLSTDTQYF
- | TRBD2 | TRBJ2-1 | TRBV7-2 | TGTGCCAGCAGCTTTATAGTGGCGGGAGGGCATGAGCAGTTCTTC | CASSFIVAGGHEQFF
- | TRBD2 | TRBJ2-1 | TRBV11-2 | TGTGCCAGCAGCTTATTACTAGCGGGGGTCTCCTACAATGAGCAGTTCTTC | CASSLLLAGVSYNEQFF
once | - | TRBJ1-1 | TRBV7-9 | TGTTCCAGCAGCCCCGGGTCCACTGAAGCTTTCTTT | CSSSPGSTEAFF
- | TRBD2 | TRBJ2-7 | TRBV5-1 | TGCGCCAGCAGCATTAGCGGGGGGGCCTCCTACGAGCAGTACTTC | CASSISGGASYEQYF
- | - | TRBJ2-5 | TRBV30 | TGTGCCTGGAGTGTTAACAGGGACGGGGAGACCCAGTACTTC | CAWSVNRDGETQYF
once | - | TRBJ1-2 | TRBV2 | TGTGCCAGCAGCTGGACAAGGGGCTACACCTTC | CASSWTRGYTF
- | - | TRBJ2-7 | TRBV7-9 | TGTGCCAGCAGCTCCCGACAGGCATCCTACGAGCAGTACTTC | CASSSRQASYEQYF
- | TRBD2 | TRBJ2-1 | TRBV7-2 | TGTGCCAGCAGCTTAGGGGGGAGCGGGGGACCATACAATGAGCAGTTCTTC | CASSLGGSGGPYNEQFF
- | - | TRBJ2-1 | TRBV12-5 | TGTGCTAGTGGCCCCGGGCAGGGCGATGGGGAGCAGTTCTTC | CASGPGQGDGEQFF
- | TRBD1 | TRBJ1-4 | TRBV12-5 | TGTGCTAGTGGTATCGGGACAGGGGGGTCGAATGAAAAACTGTTTTTT | CASGIGTGGSNEKLFF
- | - | TRBJ1-2 | TRBV6-5 | TGTGCCAGCAGTTCAGGGTTATGGTACTACACCTTC | CASSSGLWYYTF
- | - | TRBJ1-2 | TRBV29-1 | TGCAGCGTTGCCAGGGAAACCGCTAACTATGGCTACACCTTC | CSVARETANYGYTF
- | TRBD1 | TRBJ1-5 | TRBV4-2 | TGTGCCAGCAGCCAAGGTGGCTTGCGTGACAGGGAGTATCAGCCCCAGCATTTT | CASSQGGLRDREYQPQHF
- | TRBD2 | TRBJ2-2 | TRBV7-2 | TGTGCCAGCAGCTCTGGACTAGCGGGAGATACCGGGGAGCTGTTTTTT | CASSSGLAGDTGELFF
- | - | TRBJ1-1 | TRBV19 | TGTGCCAGTAGTATAGTAGAGGCGAACACTGAAGCTTTCTTT | CASSIVEANTEAFF
- | - | TRBJ2-1 | TRBV7-9 | TGTGCCAGCACCCGAGGTACGGCCAATGAGCAGTTCTTC | CASTRGTANEQFF
- | TRBD2 | TRBJ2-1 | TRBV10-2 | TGCGCCAGCAGGACTAGCGGGAGAATGAATGAGCAGTTCTTC | CASRTSGRMNEQFF
- | - | TRBJ2-7 | TRBV6-5 | TGTGCCAGCAGCCCCCCAGGTTACGAGCAGTACTTC | CASSPPGYEQYF
- | - | TRBJ2-4 | TRBV5-1 | TGCGCCAGCAGCTTGGGGACAGCGGCCAAAAACATTCAGTACTTC | CASSLGTAAKNIQYF
- | TRBD1 | TRBJ1-6 | TRBV6-1 | TGTGCCAGCAGGTCCGGGACAGGGTTCTCACCCCTCCACTTT | CASRSGTGFSPLHF
- | - | TRBJ1-6 | TRBV2 | TGTGCCAGCACGGGGGGATCACCCCTCCACTTT | CASTGGSPLHF
few | - | TRBJ1-5 | TRBV6-1 | TGTGCCAGCAGTGTAAACAGTCAGGAGCCCCAGCATTTT | CASSVNSQEPQHF
- | TRBD1 | TRBJ1-6 | TRBV9 | TGTGCCAGCAGCCACGAGGGACAGGGGAATTCACCCCTCCACTTT | CASSHEGQGNSPLHF
once | TRBD1 | TRBJ1-2 | TRBV2 | TGTGCCAGCAGTCAAGGGGGACAGGGTAGGGACTTC | CASSQGGQGRDF
few | - | TRBJ2-2 | TRBV28 | TGTGCCAGCAGTACTAGGGGACATACCGGGGAGCTGTTTTTT | CASSTRGHTGELFF
- | - | TRBJ1-1 | TRBV28 | TGTGCCAGCAGTTTGTCGGGGAGAGCTTTCTTT | CASSLSGRAFF
- | - | TRBJ1-2 | TRBV7-9 | TGTGCCAGCAGCTTAGCGCTGACAGACTATGGCTACACCTTC | CASSLALTDYGYTF
few | - | TRBJ1-1 | TRBV10-3 | TGTGCCATCAGTGACGGAGGGAACCTAAACACTGAAGCTTTCTTT | CAISDGGNLNTEAFF
- | - | TRBJ2-4 | TRBV7-2 | TGTGCCAGCAGCCCAGGGCCCAATGGGAACATTCAGTACTTC | CASSPGPNGNIQYF
once | TRBD1 | TRBJ1-1 | TRBV6-6 | TGTGCCAGCAAACTGGACAGGTCAAACACTGAAGCTTTCTTT | CASKLDRSNTEAFF
few | - | TRBJ1-1 | TRBV4-2 | TGTGCCAGCAGCCAAAGCCACAGGGTAACTGAAGCTTTCTTT | CASSQSHRVTEAFF
- | - | TRBJ1-3 | TRBV2 | TGTGCCAGCAGTGAAGCGCTTGAGATAAAGGGAAACACCATATATTTT | CASSEALEIKGNTIYF
- | TRBD2 | TRBJ2-1 | TRBV19 | TGTGCCAGTAGTATAGATGATAGCGGGGGGCCCTACTACAATGAGCAGTTCTTC | CASSIDDSGGPYYNEQFF